The 21 T cell receptor beta chains below come from one sample, sequenced in a study of cytomegalovirus exposure and HLA in healthy donors. The PCR made use of 60 Vbeta and 13 Jbeta primers. The repertoire was sequenced with immunoSEQ multiplex PCR; TCRdb's copy has only in-frame clones and lacks some. This table has some 170,000 clones, roughly 81% appearing once. Source material: PBMCs. The receptors were sampled from a young woman in good health and CMV-seropositive.

This clone has only a few counts. The V and J genes are TRBV5-5 and TRBJ1-1, with D tentatively TRBD1 (6 bases). In germline, CDR1 is SGHKS, CDR2 YYEKEE (reference sequence). The CDR3 is 19 residues long. Trimming took 0 bases from V and 4 from J, leaving 25 bases between them. CDR3 bases: TGTGCCAGCAGCTTGGTTGGCTGGCGTCCCGGGACAACCGGCACTGAAGCTTTCTTT. Its translation is CASSLVGWRPGTTGTEAFF.

The chain combines TRBV4-1 with TRBJ2-2; D is possibly TRBD2 (6 bases). V dropped 1 base and J dropped 6 bases, with 12 bases sitting between them. CDR3 length: 15 amino acids. Germline V gives CDR1 MGHRA, CDR2 YSYEKL. The CDR3 DNA follows: TGCGCCAGCAGCCAAGGCGGGGTGTCCGCCGGGGAGCTGTTTTTT. Its protein is CASSQGGVSAGELFF.

This clone has only a few counts. The rearrangement joins TRBV5-6 to TRBJ2-7, with 11 bases that match TRBD1. Trimming cost V 3 bases and J 7 bases; bases outside gene matches: 3. Germline V gives CDR1 SGHDT, CDR2 YYEEEE. The CDR3 spans 13 residues. CDR3 region: CASSSWDRGEQYF. The CDR3 bases are TGTGCCAGCAGCTCATGGGACAGGGGGGAGCAGTACTTC.

The chain carries TRBV6-6 and TRBJ1-2, with 11 bases fitting TRBD1. Trimming took 0 bases from V and 8 from J; bases not matched to a gene: 5. Germline-derived CDR1 and CDR2 are MNHNY and SVGAGI (reference sequence). This CDR3 region has 15 residues. The CDR3 nucleotides are TGTGCCAGCAGTTACTCGAAGGGACAGGGGGTAGGCTACACCTTC. It specifies CASSYSKGQGVGYTF.

The CDR3: CASSLQGNTGELFF. The CDR3 region has the DNA TGTGCCAGCAGTTTACAGGGGAACACCGGGGAGCTGTTTTTT. The chain has TRBV6-5 and TRBJ2-2; TRBD1 is a possible D gene (6 bases). CDR3 size: 14 residues. CDR1 and CDR2 (germline): MNHEY, SVGAGI. The V end was cut by 4 bases, the J end by 1 base, with 7 bases between.

The chain recombines TRBV5-6 with TRBJ2-3; weak D call: TRBD2 (5 bases). With 0 bases removed from V and 1 base from J, the gap between germline ends came to 6 bases. The CDR3 is 14 amino acids. Germline-derived CDR1 and CDR2 are SGHDT and YYEEEE. In DNA form, the CDR3 reads TGTGCCAGCAGCTTGGGGCGGGGCACAGATACGCAGTATTTT. Translation: CASSLGRGTDTQYF.

This clone occurred a few times. CDR3 residues: CASKSGTGPHTEAFF. In DNA form, the CDR3 reads TGTGCCAGCAAATCCGGGACAGGGCCGCACACTGAAGCTTTCTTT. The V gene is TRBV2, the J gene TRBJ1-1; 9 nucleotides match TRBD1. Germline V gene data show CDR1 as SNHLY and CDR2 as FYNNEI. This CDR3 has 15 amino acids. The trim removed 7 bases at V and 3 bases at J, leaving 9 bases unmatched.

This chain joins TRBV9 and TRBJ2-5; a possible D gene is TRBD2 (5 bases). Germline V CDR1 and CDR2: SGDLS, YYNGEE. There are 14 residues in the CDR3. V shed 0 bases and J shed 0 bases, with 6 bases lying between them. The CDR3 sequence is CASSVGEYQETQYF. DNA for the CDR3: TGTGCCAGCAGCGTAGGGGAGTACCAAGAGACCCAGTACTTC. Together with reference TRBV9 and TRBJ2-5, the CDR3 gives the full variable domain: DSGVTQTPKHLITATGQRVTLRCSPRSGDLSVYWYQQSLDQGLQFLIQYYNGEERAKGNILERFSAQQFPDLHSELNLSSLELGDSALYFCASSVGEYQETQYFGPGTRLLVL.

The chain joins TRBV19 to TRBJ1-1; D remains ambiguous. The CDR3 totals 15 residues. Trimming left V 6 bases short and J 1 base short, with 15 bases between. Per the germline V gene, CDR1 is LNHDA and CDR2 is SQIVND (reference sequence). CDR3 DNA sequence: TGTGCCAGTAGGATGGGTTGGGCAGCGAACACTGAAGCTTTCTTT. Its translation is CASRMGWAANTEAFF. The full variable domain, with the rest looked up from reference TRBV19 and TRBJ1-1, is DGGITQSPKYLFRKEGQNVTLSCEQNLNHDAMYWYRQDPGQGLRLIYYSQIVNDFQKGDIAEGYSVSREKKESFPLTVTSAQKNPTAFYLCASRMGWAANTEAFFGQGTRLTVV.

This clone was observed a single time. This chain links TRBV13 with TRBJ2-3; D perhaps matches TRBD1 (5 bases). The length of the CDR3 is 16 residues. Between the trimmed V and J ends, which lost 7 bases and 0 bases, there was a span of 17 bases. The germline gives CDR1 PRHDT, CDR2 FYEKMQ (reference sequence). In nucleotides, the CDR3 is TGTGCCAGCACCCTCACGGCCTGGGGCAGCACAGATACGCAGTATTTT. It translates to CASTLTAWGSTDTQYF. Filled out from reference TRBV13 and TRBJ2-3, the complete variable domain reads AAGVIQSPRHLIKEKRETATLKCYPIPRHDTVYWYQQGPGQDPQFLISFYEKMQSDKGSIPDRFSAQQFSDYHSELNMSSLELGDSALYFCASTLTAWGSTDTQYFGPGTRLTVL.

The chain couples TRBV27 to TRBJ2-5; TRBD2 agrees at 9 bases. The V gene's germline CDR1 is MNHEY and CDR2 SMNVEV (reference sequence). This CDR3 is 17 amino acids long. With V trimmed by 8 bases and J by 4 bases, 17 bases remained unmatched. The CDR3 reads CASQEWSMRGGPETQYF. CDR3 coding DNA: TGTGCCAGCCAGGAGTGGTCGATGCGGGGGGGCCCAGAGACCCAGTACTTC.

The chain recombines TRBV13 with TRBJ1-6, with 7 bases aligning to TRBD1. Germline V CDR1 and CDR2: PRHDT, FYEKMQ (reference sequence). V dropped 6 bases and J dropped 0; count of bases not matched to a gene: 8. The CDR3 has 17 residues. The CDR3 loop is CASRQGLISSYNSPLHF. The CDR3, as DNA: TGTGCCAGCAGACAGGGGCTAATAAGCTCCTATAATTCACCCCTCCACTTT.

The gene calls are TRBV2 and TRBJ1-2, with a possible D match to TRBD1 (6 bases). Germline V gene sequence: CDR1 SNHLY, CDR2 FYNNEI. The CDR3 is 19 amino acids. With 5 bases removed from V and 0 bases from J, the gap between germline ends came to 25 bases. CDR3 amino acids: CASSQGFGGTQLPNYGYTF. CDR3 in DNA: TGTGCCAGCAGTCAGGGGTTCGGGGGGACACAACTCCCTAACTATGGCTACACCTTC.

This rearrangement joins TRBV9 to TRBJ2-1, with a weak D call TRBD2 (5 bases). CDR1 and CDR2 (germline): SGDLS, YYNGEE. The CDR3 is made up of 15 amino acids. V gave up 0 bases and J gave up 6 bases, with 13 bases separating them. CDR3 coding DNA: TGTGCCAGCAGCGTAGCCGGGATGACGGCCAATGAGCAGTTCTTC. Protein product: CASSVAGMTANEQFF.

The J gene is TRBJ2-6, the V gene TRBV7-8; no firm D call. V lost 5 bases, J lost 4 bases, and 9 bases lay in between. The CDR3 is made up of 14 amino acids. Germline CDR1 is SGHVS and CDR2 is FQNEAQ. For the CDR3, the DNA is TGTGCCAGCAGCCCGTTTATAGGGGCCAACGTCCTGACTTTC. It yields the protein CASSPFIGANVLTF.

The rearrangement links TRBV27 to TRBJ2-1, with D perhaps matching TRBD2 (5 bases). The germline V gene has CDR1 MNHEY and CDR2 SMNVEV (reference sequence). V dropped 5 bases and J dropped 1 base, with 12 bases sitting between them. The CDR3 covers 15 residues. CDR3 bases: TGTGCCAGCAGTACGCGGCCGGGATCCTACAATGAGCAGTTCTTC. Translation gives CASSTRPGSYNEQFF.

Only a few counts were recorded for this clone. This chain joins TRBV13 and TRBJ1-5; D might be TRBD1 (5 bases). CDR3 length: 18 residues. V lost 3 bases, J lost 7 bases, and 25 bases lay in between. Germline V gene sequence: CDR1 PRHDT, CDR2 FYEKMQ (reference sequence). DNA for the CDR3: TGTGCCAGCAGCTTGTCGGGCGACGGGGGGACTATGGGGCAGCCCCAGCATTTT. Protein product: CASSLSGDGGTMGQPQHF. The full variable domain, rest sourced from reference TRBV13 and TRBJ1-5, is AAGVIQSPRHLIKEKRETATLKCYPIPRHDTVYWYQQGPGQDPQFLISFYEKMQSDKGSIPDRFSAQQFSDYHSELNMSSLELGDSALYFCASSLSGDGGTMGQPQHFGDGTRLSIL.

This clone was recorded only once. V gene TRBV11-2 combines with J gene TRBJ2-7; perhaps TRBD2 as D (5 bases). V lost 5 bases and J lost 6, with 8 bases in between. The CDR3 covers 11 residues. CDR1 is SGHAT and CDR2 is FQNNGV in the germline V gene. CDR3 in amino acids: CASSPRGEQYF. CDR3 nucleotide sequence: TGTGCCAGCAGCCCCCGGGGCGAGCAGTACTTC.

The rearrangement joins TRBV7-9 to TRBJ2-5; the D gene is possibly TRBD2 (5 bases). Trimming removed 7 bases from V and 5 bases from J, with 23 bases in between. From germline, CDR1 is SEHNR and CDR2 FQNEAQ (reference sequence). The CDR3 is made up of 16 amino acids. Written as DNA, the CDR3 is TGTGCCAGCACCCGGTCAAGAGGGCCCTCTAGGGAGACCCAGTACTTC. Amino acid sequence: CASTRSRGPSRETQYF.

This chain connects TRBV4-3 to TRBJ2-1, with a weak D call TRBD2 (5 bases). The V and J ends lost 0 bases and 6 bases respectively, with 6 bases between them. CDR3 length equals 13 residues. The germline CDR1 and CDR2 sequences are LGHNA and YSLEER. The CDR3 protein is CASSQELVNEQFF. In DNA, the CDR3 is TGCGCCAGCAGCCAAGAACTAGTCAATGAGCAGTTCTTC.

DNA for the CDR3: TGTGCCAGCAGTTTACTGGCAGGGCCAGAGACCCAGTACTTC. Amino acid sequence: CASSLLAGPETQYF. V gene TRBV28 combines with J gene TRBJ2-5; weak D call: TRBD1 (5 bases). The CDR3 is made up of 14 amino acids. Trimming pared 2 bases from V and 4 bases from J, leaving 11 bases between. Germline V gives CDR1 MDHEN, CDR2 SYDVKM.